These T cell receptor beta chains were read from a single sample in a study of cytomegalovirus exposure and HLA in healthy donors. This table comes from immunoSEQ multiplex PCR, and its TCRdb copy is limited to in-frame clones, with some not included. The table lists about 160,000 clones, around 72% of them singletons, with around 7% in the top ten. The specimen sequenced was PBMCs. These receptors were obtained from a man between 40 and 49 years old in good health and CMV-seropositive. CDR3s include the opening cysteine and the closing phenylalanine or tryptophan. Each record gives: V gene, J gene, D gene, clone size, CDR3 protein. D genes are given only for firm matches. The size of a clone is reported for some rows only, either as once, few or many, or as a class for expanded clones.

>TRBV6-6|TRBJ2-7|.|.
CASRTTGNSYEQYF
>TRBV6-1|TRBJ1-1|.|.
CASSRVWDTEAFF
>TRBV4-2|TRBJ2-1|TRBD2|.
CASSQEASGAHNEQFF
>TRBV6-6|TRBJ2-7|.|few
CASSNTNYEQYF
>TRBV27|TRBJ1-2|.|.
CASSLSSPLFPYGYTF
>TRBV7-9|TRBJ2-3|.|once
CASSSHRRWQNLSTDTQYF
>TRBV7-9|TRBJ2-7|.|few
CASSLEPQDEQYF
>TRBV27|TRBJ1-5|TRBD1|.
CASSFRRGTGSGPQHF
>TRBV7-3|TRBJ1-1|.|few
CASSPLPVQGYMNTEAFF
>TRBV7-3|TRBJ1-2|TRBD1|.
CASRKEGAYGYTF
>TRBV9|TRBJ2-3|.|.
CASSVGSSKLTDTQYF
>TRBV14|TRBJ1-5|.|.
CASSHSREDNQPQHF
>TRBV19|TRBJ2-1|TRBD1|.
CASSIVPGTGASEQFF
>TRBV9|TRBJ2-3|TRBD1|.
CASSERLLRDRLTDTQYF
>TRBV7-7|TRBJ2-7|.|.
CASSSNRDTEQYF
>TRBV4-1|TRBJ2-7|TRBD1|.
CASSPQWTGSYEQYF
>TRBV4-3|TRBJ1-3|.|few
CASSHDRSSGNTIYF
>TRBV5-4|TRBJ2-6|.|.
CASSLGGSGANVLTF
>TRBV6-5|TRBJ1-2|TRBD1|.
CASSYDAATGSYGYTF
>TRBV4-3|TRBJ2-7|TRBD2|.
CASSREPGTTAYEQYF
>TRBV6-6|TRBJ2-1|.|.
CASSFSSSSLFF
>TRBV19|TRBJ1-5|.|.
CASSPRDKSNQPQHF
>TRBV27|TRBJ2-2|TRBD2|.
CASSPPSGLNTGELFF
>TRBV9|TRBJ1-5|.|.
CASSVAGQPGQPQHF
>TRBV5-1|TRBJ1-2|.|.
CASSLTTDYGYTF
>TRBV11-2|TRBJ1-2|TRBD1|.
CASSLGIQGAEGYTF
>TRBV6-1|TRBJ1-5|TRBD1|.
CASSGRDRGGNQPQHF
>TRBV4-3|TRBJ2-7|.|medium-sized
CASSQDARGTYEQYF
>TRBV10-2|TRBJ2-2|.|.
CASIPGQNTGELFF
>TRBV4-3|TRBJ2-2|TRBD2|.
CASSQDGGLTDTGELFF
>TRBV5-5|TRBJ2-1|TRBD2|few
CASSLGNGRREEQFF
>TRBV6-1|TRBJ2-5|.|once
CASNQGLRETQYF
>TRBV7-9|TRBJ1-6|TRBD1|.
CASSPPTGNNSPLHF
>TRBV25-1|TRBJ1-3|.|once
CASSDGGGLSSGNTIYF
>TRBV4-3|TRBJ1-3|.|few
CASSQDTSQGNTIYF
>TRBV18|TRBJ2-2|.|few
CASSPLGNSNTGELFF
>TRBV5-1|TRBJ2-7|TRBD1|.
CASSYRGYDEQYF
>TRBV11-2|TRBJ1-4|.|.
CASSPPGHRSNEKLFF
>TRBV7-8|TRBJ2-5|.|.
CASFRDSPQETQYF
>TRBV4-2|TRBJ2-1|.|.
CASSQEQGPRDEQFF
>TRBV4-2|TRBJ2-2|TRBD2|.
CASSQELAGGHTGELFF
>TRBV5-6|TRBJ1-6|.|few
CASSSRVGIYNSPLHF
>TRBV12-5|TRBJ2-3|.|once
CASGLGNSPDTQYF
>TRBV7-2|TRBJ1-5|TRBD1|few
CASSPQTGNNQPQHF
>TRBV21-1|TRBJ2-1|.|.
CASSTEQENNEQFF
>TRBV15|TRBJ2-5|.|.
CATSKLSGPSQETQYF
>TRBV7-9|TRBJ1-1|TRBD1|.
CASSSSDRDTEAFF
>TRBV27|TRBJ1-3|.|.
CLSTDTIYF
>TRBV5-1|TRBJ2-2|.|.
CASSRGENTGELFF
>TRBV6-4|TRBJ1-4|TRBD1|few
CASSAPGQENEKLFF
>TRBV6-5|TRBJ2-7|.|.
CASSYQTTQYF
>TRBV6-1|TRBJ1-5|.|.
CASEKGGNQPQHF